This TCR beta chain derives from a study of cytomegalovirus exposure and HLA in healthy donors (dated by TCRdb to 2016 to 2017). In the study overall: According to an earlier analysis of a few hundred of the donors, about 190 million T cells yielded 95 million to 140 million unique TCR beta sequences and less than 300 Gb of sequence data. Roughly 300 gigabases of sequencing data and approximately 91 million unique TCR sequences made up an early release that covered about 640 HLA-typed donors. Of the roughly 430 genotyped donors, 81% fell in the genetic ancestry cluster associated with self-reported Caucasian donors. The aim of the study was to test whether cataloging public T cell receptors could identify signatures of past pathogen exposure. The study profiled the T cell repertoires of hundreds of subjects by immunosequencing and related them to cytomegalovirus serostatus. A separate validation cohort of roughly 130 different subjects was used in addition to the approximately 670-subject first cohort. High-throughput TCR immunosequencing, statistical association of individual TCRs with disease status, and machine learning were combined to predict cytomegalovirus infection status. A later analysis re-analyzed previously published TCR beta repertoires from 600 to 850 donors and added high-resolution HLA genotyping to study TCR occurrence patterns. Rather than drawing on any new phenotypic data, the later analysis identified candidate immune exposures from TCR beta sequences and the way those sequences occurred across donors. An earlier analysis of approximately 630 of the donors applied high-throughput TCR beta sequencing to assess whether each TCR beta V gene segment acted as functional or pseudogenic. Alongside the repertoire data, information on donor age, sex, ethnicity and CMV serostatus was compiled. In a later genetic analysis, genome-wide SNP genotypes for about three fifths of the roughly 670 donors were used, and that subset was treated as a discovery cohort. All discovery cohort repertoires had been generated on a single sequencing platform. Class I and class II HLA loci were covered by the typing at four-digit resolution. The number of donors typed differed by locus, with roughly 620-640 for A, B, C, DRB1 and DQB1, about 500 for DQA1, some 570 for DPA1, and some 440 for DPB1. Because of strong linkage in the cohort, roughly five DR-DQ haplotypes were treated as single units for association and clustering. On average, roughly 200,000 unique TCR beta nucleotide sequences were sequenced per donor among 350 to 400 genotyped donors of the cohort, with 15% to 20% of those sequences being non-productive. General study outcomes and caveats: Some IMGT-functional V segments, including TRBV6-2 and TRBV6-3, could not be distinguished by the 87-base-pair reads and were therefore excluded. Linkage disequilibrium might explain the correlated functional status among segregating V segments, but an unknown experimental factor could not be excluded. In both the original and validation cohorts, the classifier was reported to diagnose cytomegalovirus status with high specificity and sensitivity. In the study, approximately 160 TCR beta chains were listed as associated with cytomegalovirus. Presence/absence analyses assumed roughly uniform sequencing depth across donors, an assumption that may not hold. The cohort was sequenced for TCR beta chains only, and without alpha or paired-chain data the features that could be detected were limited. In an earlier analysis of some 500 of the donors, most TCR beta V segments appeared in productive rearrangements about 87% or about 30% of the time, broadly matching IMGT annotations. Most CMV-associated TCR beta chains appeared to be HLA-restricted in a later analysis, and the HLA associations seemed to be driven largely by CMV exposure. A cluster of highly shared sequence variants was judged likely to represent a technical artifact of the sequencing pipeline. A few of the identified cytomegalovirus-associated TCR beta chains were confirmed in vitro to be specific for cytomegalovirus antigens. A further reported finding was that TCR beta sequences accurately predicted the HLA-A and HLA-B alleles for most subjects in the first cohort. A later genetic analysis associated a missense DCLRE1C variant with V-gene and J-gene trimming of TCR beta chains, and an independent cohort replicated the association. Specific HLA alleles were associated with more than 15,000 TCR beta sequences at a false discovery rate of 0.05 in a later analysis. According to a later analysis, TCR association rates differed among HLA loci, with DRB1 alleles showing the most associated TCRs and HLA-C alleles showing the fewest. For the cohort, immune exposure information was limited to CMV serostatus. Because HLA typing was missing for some donors at each locus, association tests included only the typed subset. Across donors, most TCR sequences were observed very rarely, whereas some public TCRs were present in many individuals. In a later genetic analysis, fewer N-insertions in productive TCRs were reported among donors in an Asian-associated ancestry cluster than the roughly 700-donor mean. The authors suggested that the approach could potentially be extended to other disease states and immunological phenotypes. When HLA alleles, especially DR and DQ, strongly co-occurred, attributing TCR associations to individual alleles was difficult. Because counts were too low, seventeen rarely observed V segments, including chromosome 9 orphons, were excluded from the earlier analysis of 587 of the donors. Several of the top co-occurrence clusters appeared to be linked to parvovirus B19, influenza, CMV and Epstein-Barr virus, according to a later analysis. In a later analysis, HLA-associated TCR beta chains showed more clonal expansion and lower generation probabilities than non-associated chains that were equally common.

In total, 600 or so healthy bone marrow donors made up the cohort. At the time of sampling, every cohort member was nominally healthy, though immune exposures that went unrecorded were likely present. The donor was CMV seronegative and belonged to the group of more than 300 seronegative cohort members. Each donor provided a peripheral blood sample, and peripheral blood mononuclear cells were used for TCR beta sequencing. The Qiagen DNeasy Blood Extraction Kit was used to extract genomic DNA from the blood cell samples. As for this clone: Its specific antigen is unknown. Within one base of it there is no much larger clone, and no base qualities were kept.

The library was made by the immunoSEQ multiplex PCR assay. For the multiplex PCR, a mixture combining 60 forward primers for TCR Vbeta segments and 13 reverse primers for TCR Jbeta segments was used. The CDR3 region of rearranged TCR beta genes was amplified from genomic DNA with a multiplex PCR assay. On the Illumina HiSeq System, the amplified TCR beta libraries were sequenced as 87-base-pair reads. The source study handled its data this way. In a later analysis, tens of millions of unique TCR beta chains were counted across the approximately 640 repertoires, and some 10 million of these chains were shared by at least two donors. To remove PCR and sequencing errors, raw reads were error-corrected and collapsed into unique sequences using a nearest-neighbor algorithm that merged closely related sequences. V, D and J gene segments were assigned by aligning CDR3 sequences to IMGT reference sequences. Each retained sequence needed at least a six-nucleotide match to both a V gene segment and a J gene segment. Rearrangements were called productive when the CDR3 lacked stop codons and stayed in frame with V and J; all others were non-productive. CDR3 was defined by IMGT convention, running from the second conserved V-encoded cysteine to the conserved J-encoded phenylalanine. Sequences without an unambiguous match to a single V gene segment were excluded from the earlier analysis of a few hundred of the donors. An earlier analysis of fewer than 650 of the donors classified V segments as functional when productive rearrangements were above 56.7% and as segregating when the standard deviation between donors was above 5%. A statistical classification framework was built to diagnose cytomegalovirus status from the catalog of TCR beta chain sequences. In a later analysis, TCR nucleotide sequences were compared against IMGT/GENE-DB human TR gene sequences so that V and J genes could be assigned. Using the TCRdist pipeline, a later analysis assigned CDR3 sequences along with most-parsimonious VDJ recombination scenarios. In a later analysis, each TCR beta chain was defined by its CDR3 amino acid sequence together with its V-gene family, and reads lacking a unique V-gene family were excluded. In a later analysis, approximately 590 highly shared, low-generation-probability nucleotide sequences were removed to address suspected cross-contamination and a sequencing artifact. A later analysis calculated a clonal expansion index for each public chain from normalized within-repertoire ranks of inferred template counts. Generation probabilities in a later analysis came from a VDJ recombination model fitted to out-of-frame rearrangements, and those results were checked against IGoR. Hypergeometric tests were used in a later analysis to score TCR-TCR, TCR-HLA and TCR-CMV co-occurrence, with a repertoire-size bias correction applied to the TCR pairs. To estimate false discovery rates, a later analysis permuted the HLA or CMV assignments 20 times. In a later analysis, co-occurring TCRs were grouped with DBSCAN, and TCRdist sequence similarity was added when clustering was performed within HLA-allele-positive subsets. Repertoires with fewer than 30,000 or more than 120,000 public chains were left out of co-occurrence clustering, as were several repertoires with anomalous nucleotide sharing. As stored in TCRdb, this immuneACCESS dataset retains in-frame rearrangements with V and J assigned. A fraction of the clones does not appear; measured against another copy, unresolved V genes explain less than half of the discrepancy, and the remainder lacks a known reason. V, J and clone size derive from that table, while D and trimming were established from the DNA sequence. Within this sample are 200,000 to 250,000 clones, with 70% to 90% of them counted one time only. Of the sample, about 0.25% falls within the top ten clones.

From cysteine to phenylalanine, the CDR3 is 15 amino acids long. Kept here is only the CDR3 DNA, which spans 45 bases and is read in frame from base 1. V trim: 0 bases; J trim: 4 bases; unmatched bases: 5. In the germline V gene, CDR1 corresponds to KGHSH and CDR2 to LQKENI. Sequencing was performed on PBMCs. The TCR comes from a girl aged 2-15 years in good health and CMV-seronegative. The sequence is built from TRBV18 and TRBJ1-1; a stretch of 7 junction bases matches TRBD1. The nucleotide sequence is TGTGCCAGCTCACCACCGACAGGGCGGGCCACTGAAGCTTTCTTT. This codes for CASSPPTGRATEAFF.